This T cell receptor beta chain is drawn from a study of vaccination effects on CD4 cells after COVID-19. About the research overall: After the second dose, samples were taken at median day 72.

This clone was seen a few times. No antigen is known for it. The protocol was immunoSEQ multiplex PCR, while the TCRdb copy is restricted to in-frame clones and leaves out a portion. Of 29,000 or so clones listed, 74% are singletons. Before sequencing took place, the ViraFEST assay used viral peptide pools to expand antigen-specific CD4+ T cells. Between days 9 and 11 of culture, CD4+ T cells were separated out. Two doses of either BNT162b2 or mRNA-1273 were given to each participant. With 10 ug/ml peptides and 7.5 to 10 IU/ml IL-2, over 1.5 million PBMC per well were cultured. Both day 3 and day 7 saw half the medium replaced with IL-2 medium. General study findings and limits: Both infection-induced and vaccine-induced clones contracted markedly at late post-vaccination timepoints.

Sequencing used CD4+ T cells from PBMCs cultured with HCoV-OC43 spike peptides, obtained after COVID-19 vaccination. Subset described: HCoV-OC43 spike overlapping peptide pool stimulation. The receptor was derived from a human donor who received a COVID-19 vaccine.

The CDR3 DNA reads TGTGCCAGTAGCAACCCAAGGGGGCTGGGCTATGGCTACACCTTC. Translated, it gives CASSNPRGLGYGYTF. V usage is TRBV19 and J usage is TRBJ1-2; the match to TRBD1 covers 7 bases. V shed 6 bases and J 4 bases; nucleotides not matched to a gene: 11. Germline V gene lookup returns CDR1 LNHDA and CDR2 SQIVND (reference sequence). This CDR3 has 15 amino acids.